These 5 T cell receptor beta chains share one sample of origin, sequenced in a study of T cell clonality in common variable immunodeficiency. No cognate antigen is known for these TCRs. The protocol was immunoSEQ multiplex PCR, while the TCRdb copy is restricted to in-frame clones and leaves out a portion. Altogether 15,000 to 20,000 clones were found in the sample, and no singletons occur. Whole-study findings and limits: In common variable immunodeficiency, TCR beta chains reportedly carried fewer deletions and N-nucleotide insertions.

The sample comprised peripheral blood mononuclear cells. These receptor sequences come from a human donor with common variable immunodeficiency.

This clone was recorded at least ten times. With the read ending 3 residues before the CDR3 end, the germline J gene is used to fill in that end. V is TRBV6-2 or TRBV6-3 and J is TRBJ2-1, with a weak D call TRBD1 (5 bases). The V and J ends lost 5 bases and 1 base respectively, with 6 bases between them. CDR3 size: 13 residues. CDR1 and CDR2 (germline): MNHEY, SVGEGT. The CDR3 loop is CASSRQSYNEQFF. The CDR3 bases that were read are TGTGCCAGCAGTCGACAGTCCTACAATGAG.

This clone showed up many times. The read finishes 3 residues shy of the CDR3 end, and the germline J gene is used to complete it. The gene calls are TRBV4-1 and TRBJ2-7; tentatively, D is TRBD2 (7 bases). The CDR3 is 16 residues long. The ends were cut back, 1 base at V and 2 bases at J, with 15 bases in the middle. Germline CDR1 MGHRA, CDR2 YSYEKL. The covered CDR3 bases are TGCGCCAGCAGCCAAGGGGGGGGCGATTTCCCCTACGAG. This gives the protein CASSQGGGDFPYE. The CDR3 in full is CASSQGGGDFPYEQYF.

This clone was observed at least ten times. The read terminates 3 residues ahead of where the CDR3 ends, so the germline J gene completes it. The J gene is TRBJ2-1, the V gene TRBV10-1, with 12 bases aligning to TRBD2. After removal of 3 bases from V and 4 bases from J, the junction contained 1 base not matched to a gene. CDR1 and CDR2 from the germline V gene are WNHNN and SYGVQD (reference sequence). This CDR3 is 15 amino acids long. CDR3 DNA, as far as it was read: TGCGCCAGCAGTGATGGACTAGCGGGGTACAATGAG. Its translation is CASSDGLAGYNE. The CDR3 as a whole reads CASSDGLAGYNEQFF.

This clone has ten or more counts. The missing CDR3 end, 3 residues past where the read stops, is filled in from the germline J gene. J is TRBJ1-1 and V is TRBV20-1, with a tentative D call TRBD1 (6 bases). This CDR3 spans 15 amino acids. V was shortened by 3 bases and J by 0 bases, with 14 bases between the two germline ends. The germline gives CDR1 DFQATT, CDR2 SNEGSKA (reference sequence). The CDR3 sequence is CSASDTGHLNTEAFF. The sequenced CDR3 bases are TGCAGTGCTAGTGATACGGGACACCTGAACACTGAA.

There are many counts of this clone. Partial CDR3 DNA: TGCAGTGCGTACGCAGGACAGGGGAAAGATACG. Encoded protein: CSAYAGQGKDT. The CDR3, in full, reads CSAYAGQGKDTQYF. The chain uses TRBV20-1 and TRBJ2-3; 9 nucleotides agree with TRBD1. The CDR3 goes on 3 residues after the read ends, and that part is filled in from the germline J gene. The CDR3 has 14 amino acids. V gave up 6 bases and J gave up 5 bases; unmatched junction bases: 9. Germline V CDR1 and CDR2: DFQATT, SNEGSKA (reference sequence).